This T cell receptor (beta chain) was sequenced in a study of control samples from healthy donors and cancer patients. Germline CDR1 reads SGHRS; CDR2 reads YFSETQ. Trimming removed 1 base at V and 2 bases at J, with 12 bases between. This CDR3 is built from 15 residues. Assay: immunoSEQ multiplex PCR; the TCRdb copy retains only in-frame clones and omits some. The sample lists around 82,000 clones, around 87% occurring once. This receptor was taken from a man aged 50 to 59 in good health. Sequenced: blood. This rearrangement joins TRBV5-1 to TRBJ1-2; D remains ambiguous. CDR3 nucleotide sequence: TGCGCCAGCAGCTTGTTAGGAGGAGGCAACTATGGCTACACCTTC. Translation gives CASSLLGGGNYGYTF.